This T cell receptor beta chain was found in a study of human T cells and chemical hapten exposure. Germline V gene sequence: CDR1 SGHAT, CDR2 FQNNGV. The V end lost 3 bases, the J end lost 4 bases, and 13 bases lay between the germline ends. This CDR3 region has 15 residues. This clonotype was seen at least ten times. Time point given: patch test 1, 2 weeks after DPC sensitization. Treatment defined: therapeutic diphenylcyclopropenone sensitization with weekly scalp DPC. Each patch test followed a blood draw. Sequencing started from total RNA isolated from unfractionated whole blood. Within the library, unique molecular identifiers were attached to each individual cDNA molecule. TCRdb called the RACE reads again in MiXCR, with one record for every CDR3 protein. The sample lists under 450,000 distinct CDR3 sequences; around 5% were seen once.

The V call is TRBV11-2, the J call TRBJ2-4; possible D gene TRBD2, 5 bases. This TCR was recovered from a woman aged 45-65 years with alopecia areata. Some clones in this sample may be carry-over from other donors' samples. This specimen was whole blood, taken in connection with sensitization to the hapten diphenylcyclopropenone (DPC). The CDR3 DNA follows: TGTGCCAGCAGCTTTTTATCGGGAATAAAAAACATTCAGTACTTC. Amino acid sequence: CASSFLSGIKNIQYF. The full variable domain, in which reference TRBV11-2 and TRBJ2-4 provide the parts outside the CDR3, is EAGVAQSPRYKIIEKRQSVAFWCNPISGHATLYWYQQILGQGPKLLIQFQNNGVVDDSQLPKDRFSAERLKGVDSTLKIQPAKLEDSAVYLCASSFLSGIKNIQYFGAGTRLSVL.